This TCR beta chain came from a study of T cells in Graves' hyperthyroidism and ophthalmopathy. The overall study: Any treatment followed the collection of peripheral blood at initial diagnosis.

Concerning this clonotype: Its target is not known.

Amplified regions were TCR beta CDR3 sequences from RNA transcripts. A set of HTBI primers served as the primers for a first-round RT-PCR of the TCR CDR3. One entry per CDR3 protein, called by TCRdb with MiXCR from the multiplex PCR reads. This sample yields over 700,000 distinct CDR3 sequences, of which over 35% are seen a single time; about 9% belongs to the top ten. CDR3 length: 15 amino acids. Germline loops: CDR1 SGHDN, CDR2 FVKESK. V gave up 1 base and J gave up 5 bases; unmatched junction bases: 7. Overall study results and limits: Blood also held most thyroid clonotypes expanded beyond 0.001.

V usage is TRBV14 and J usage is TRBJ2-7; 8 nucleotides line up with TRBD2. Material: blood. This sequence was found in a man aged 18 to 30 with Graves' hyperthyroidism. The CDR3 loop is CASSQVAGNGHEQYF. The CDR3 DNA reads TGTGCCAGCAGCCAAGTAGCGGGGAACGGCCACGAGCAGTACTTC.